The sequence of this TCR beta chain was determined in a study of technical replicates of blood from four donors. The CDR3 is made up of 15 amino acids. V shed 5 bases and J 5 bases; nucleotides not matched to a gene: 6. Germline V gene lookup returns CDR1 SEHNR and CDR2 FQNEAQ (reference sequence). Profiled with immunoSEQ multiplex PCR; TCRdb holds only in-frame clones, not every one. The sample holds 45,000 to 55,000 clones, about 93% seen once. The chain links TRBV7-9 to TRBJ2-1, with TRBD2 identical over 10 bases. The sequence came from a human donor in good health. Sample: T cells isolated from PBMCs. The CDR3 sequence is CASSQIAGGHNEQFF. In DNA form, the CDR3 reads TGTGCCAGCAGCCAGATAGCGGGGGGTCACAATGAGCAGTTCTTC.